This T cell receptor (beta chain) was sequenced during a study of cytomegalovirus exposure and HLA in healthy donors. Study-level findings and limits: With later analysis, a missense DCLRE1C variant became linked to TCR beta V- and J-gene trimming. It was assumed in the presence/absence analyses that sequencing depth was roughly uniform across donors. Equally common other TCR beta chains were less clonally expanded than HLA-associated ones, a later analysis found.

A remark on this clone: The antigen is undetermined.

V lost 7 bases and J lost 4; bases outside the gene matches: 5. The CDR3 spans 15 residues. Per germline, CDR1 MRHNA and CDR2 SNTAGT. 13 Jbeta primers and 60 Vbeta primers were used for the PCR. Produced via immunoSEQ multiplex PCR; TCRdb's table is partial and in-frame only. The sample holds around 54,000 clones, roughly 84% seen once. The sequencing sample was made of PBMCs. The V and J genes are TRBV6-4 and TRBJ2-1; 12 positions agree with TRBD2. This sequence was found in a woman younger than 30 in good health and CMV-seronegative. CDR3 nucleotide sequence: TGTGCCAGCACCGCGACTAGCGGGGGATACAATGAGCAGTTCTTC. This gives the protein CASTATSGGYNEQFF.